This T cell receptor (beta chain) was recorded in a study of Tregs in tolerant kidney transplant recipients. Trimming removed 6 bases at V and 8 bases at J, with 11 bases between. The CDR3 has 12 residues. In germline, CDR1 is SNHLY, CDR2 FYNNEI. Only in-frame clones appear in the TCRdb table, and some are missing; sequencing was by immunoSEQ multiplex PCR. The sample shows under 50,000 clones, 91% of them seen only once. The TCR comes from a human donor in good health. Sequenced input: Tregs from blood. The V and J genes are TRBV2 and TRBJ2-1; possibly TRBD2 for D (7 bases). The CDR3 DNA sequence: TGTGCCAGCAGACAGGGAGGGTATGAGCAGTTCTTC. Its protein product is CASRQGGYEQFF.